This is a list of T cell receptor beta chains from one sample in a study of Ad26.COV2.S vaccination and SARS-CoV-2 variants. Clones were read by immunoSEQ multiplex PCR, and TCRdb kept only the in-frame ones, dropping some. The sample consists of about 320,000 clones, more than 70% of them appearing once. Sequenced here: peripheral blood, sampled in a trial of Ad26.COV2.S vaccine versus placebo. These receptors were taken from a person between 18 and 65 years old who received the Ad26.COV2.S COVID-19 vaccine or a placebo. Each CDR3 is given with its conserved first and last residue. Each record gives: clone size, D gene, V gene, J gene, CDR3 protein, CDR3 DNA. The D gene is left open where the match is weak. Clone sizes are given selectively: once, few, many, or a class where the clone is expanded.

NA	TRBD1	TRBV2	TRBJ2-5	CASSDRDRGRETQYF	TGTGCCAGCAGTGATAGGGACAGGGGCCGAGAGACCCAGTACTTC
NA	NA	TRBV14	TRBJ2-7	CASSQDEGSYEQYF	TGTGCCAGCAGCCAAGATGAAGGCAGCTACGAGCAGTACTTC
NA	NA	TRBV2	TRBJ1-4	CASSPDGGREKLFF	TGTGCCAGCAGCCCCGACGGAGGGAGGGAAAAACTGTTTTTT
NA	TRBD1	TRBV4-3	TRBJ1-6	CASSQGTGKSSYNSPLHF	TGCGCCAGCAGCCAAGGGACAGGGAAAAGCTCCTATAATTCACCCCTCCACTTT
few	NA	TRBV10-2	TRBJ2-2	CAIKRGTGELFF	TGCGCCATCAAAAGGGGAACCGGGGAGCTGTTTTTT
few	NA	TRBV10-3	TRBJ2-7	CAISGGKGGGEQYF	TGTGCCATCAGTGGAGGAAAGGGTGGGGGCGAGCAGTACTTC
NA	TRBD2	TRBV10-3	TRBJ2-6	CAISGTWWEGVGANVLTF	TGTGCCATCAGTGGTACCTGGTGGGAGGGAGTGGGGGCCAACGTCCTGACTTTC
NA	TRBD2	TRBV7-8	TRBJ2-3	CASSQSPGLGFADTQYF	TGTGCCAGCAGCCAGTCCCCGGGACTAGGGTTCGCAGATACGCAGTATTTT
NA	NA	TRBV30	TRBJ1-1	CAWTVGWNTEAFF	TGTGCCTGGACTGTGGGGTGGAACACTGAAGCTTTCTTT
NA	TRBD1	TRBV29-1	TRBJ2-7	CSVSTGGLYEQYF	TGCAGCGTTTCGACAGGGGGCCTTTACGAGCAGTACTTC
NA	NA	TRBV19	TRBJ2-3	CASSTGPSTDTQYF	TGTGCCAGTAGTACCGGACCTAGCACAGATACGCAGTATTTT
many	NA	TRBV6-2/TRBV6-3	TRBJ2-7	CASTPSRPPYEQYF	TGTGCCAGTACCCCTAGCAGACCCCCCTACGAGCAGTACTTC
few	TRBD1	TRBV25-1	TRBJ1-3	CASSPGQGAYGNTIYF	TGTGCCAGCAGTCCGGGACAGGGAGCGTATGGAAACACCATATATTTT
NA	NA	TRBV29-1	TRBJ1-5	CSVSGGSNQPQHF	TGCAGCGTAAGTGGAGGGAGCAATCAGCCCCAGCATTTT
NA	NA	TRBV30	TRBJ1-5	CAWSYQGVRNQPQHF	TGTGCCTGGAGTTATCAGGGAGTCCGCAATCAGCCCCAGCATTTT
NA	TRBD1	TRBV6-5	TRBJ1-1	CASTLGQPNTEAFF	TGTGCCAGCACCTTGGGACAGCCGAACACTGAAGCTTTCTTT
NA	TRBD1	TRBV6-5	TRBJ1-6	CASRRTGAYSPLHF	TGTGCCAGCAGACGGACAGGGGCGTACTCACCCCTCCACTTT
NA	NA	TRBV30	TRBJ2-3	CAWSARYSTDTQYF	TGTGCCTGGAGTGCCAGGTACAGCACAGATACGCAGTATTTT
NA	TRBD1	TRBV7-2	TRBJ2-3	CASSWDRETQYF	TGTGCCAGCAGTTGGGACAGGGAGACGCAGTATTTT
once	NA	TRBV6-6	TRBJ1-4	CASSYWGRSEKLFF	TGTGCCAGCAGTTACTGGGGGCGCAGTGAAAAACTGTTTTTT
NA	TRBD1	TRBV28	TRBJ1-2	CAISTGGVYGYTF	TGTGCCATTTCCACAGGGGGCGTCTATGGCTACACCTTC
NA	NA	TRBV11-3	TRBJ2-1	CASSFLPQGGEQFF	TGTGCCAGCAGCTTTCTCCCACAGGGAGGTGAGCAGTTCTTC
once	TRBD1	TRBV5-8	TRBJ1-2	CASSFYRGFLNYGYTF	TGTGCCAGCAGCTTCTACAGGGGGTTCTTGAACTATGGCTACACCTTC
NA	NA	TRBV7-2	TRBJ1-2	CASSLASGNYGYTF	TGTGCCAGCAGCTTAGCGTCGGGGAACTATGGCTACACCTTC
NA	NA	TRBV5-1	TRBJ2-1	CASSFPRGFSYNEQFF	TGCGCCAGCAGCTTCCCGCGGGGCTTTTCCTACAATGAGCAGTTCTTC
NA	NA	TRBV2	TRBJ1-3	CASSEANPGGPGNTIYF	TGTGCCAGCAGTGAAGCTAATCCCGGGGGACCTGGAAACACCATATATTTT
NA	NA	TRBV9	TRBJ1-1	CASSVLGGVNTEAFF	TGTGCCAGCAGCGTATTAGGAGGGGTGAACACTGAAGCTTTCTTT
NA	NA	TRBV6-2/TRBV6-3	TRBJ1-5	CASSYSPWGNQPQHF	TGTGCCAGCAGTTACTCCCCATGGGGCAATCAGCCCCAGCATTTT
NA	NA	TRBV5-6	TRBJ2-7	CASSSYGGFEQYF	TGTGCCAGCAGCTCCTACGGGGGCTTCGAGCAGTACTTC
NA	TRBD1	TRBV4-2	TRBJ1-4	CASSQDTTGGWGVATNEKLFF	TGTGCCAGCAGCCAAGATACCACAGGGGGATGGGGTGTTGCAACTAATGAAAAACTGTTTTTT
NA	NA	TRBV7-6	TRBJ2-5	CASSLASRRGGGETQYF	TGTGCCAGCAGCTTAGCCTCCCGGAGGGGGGGCGGGGAGACCCAGTACTTC
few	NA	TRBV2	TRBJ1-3	CASSELFSGNTIYF	TGTGCCAGCAGTGAACTCTTTTCAGGAAACACCATATATTTT
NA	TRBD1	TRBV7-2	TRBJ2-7	CASSKTGVSSYEQYF	TGTGCCAGCAGCAAAACAGGGGTCAGCTCCTACGAGCAGTACTTC
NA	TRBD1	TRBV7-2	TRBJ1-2	CASSFPGTGGAGGYTF	TGTGCCAGCAGCTTCCCCGGGACAGGGGGCGCGGGTGGCTACACCTTC
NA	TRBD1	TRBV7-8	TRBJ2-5	CASSWDRSQETQYF	TGTGCCAGCAGCTGGGACAGGAGCCAAGAGACCCAGTACTTC
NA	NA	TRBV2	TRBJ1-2	CATDRSHYGYTF	TGTGCCACGGACAGATCTCACTATGGCTACACCTTC
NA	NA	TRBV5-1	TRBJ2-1	CASSEVGGTLYNEQFF	TGCGCCAGCAGCGAAGTAGGTGGGACGCTCTACAATGAGCAGTTCTTC
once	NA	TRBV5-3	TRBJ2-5	CARSFRCEETQYF	TGTGCCAGAAGCTTTAGGTGCGAAGAGACCCAGTACTTC
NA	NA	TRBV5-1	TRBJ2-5	CASSLVVQETQYF	TGCGCCAGCAGCTTGGTTGTCCAAGAGACCCAGTACTTC
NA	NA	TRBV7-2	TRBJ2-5	CASSSASGETQYF	TGTGCCAGCAGCTCCGCGTCGGGGGAGACCCAGTACTTC
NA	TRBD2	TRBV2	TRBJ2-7	CASSLAGGSSYEQYF	TGTGCCAGCAGCCTGGCGGGGGGGAGCTCCTACGAGCAGTACTTC
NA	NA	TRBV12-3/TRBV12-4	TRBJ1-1	CASSRLQNTEAFF	TGTGCCAGCAGCCGATTACAGAACACTGAAGCTTTCTTT
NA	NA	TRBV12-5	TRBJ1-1	CASGLGTNTEAFF	TGTGCTAGTGGTTTGGGGACTAACACTGAAGCTTTCTTT
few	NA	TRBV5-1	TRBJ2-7	CASSSTDEQYF	TGCGCCAGCAGCTCTACCGACGAGCAGTACTTC